The 19 T cell receptor beta chains given below trace back to one sample, sequenced in a study of cytomegalovirus exposure and HLA in healthy donors. Primers included in the PCR were 60 Vbeta and 13 Jbeta primers. TCRdb's table, derived via immunoSEQ multiplex PCR, lists solely in-frame clones and lacks some. The sample has about 160,000 clones, roughly 65% seen once. Sequenced sample: PBMCs. These receptors were taken from a woman aged 18-35 years in good health and CMV-seropositive.

The chain's CDR3 is CASSLVDSTEAFF. CDR3 sequence (DNA): TGTGCCAGTAGCCTGGTGGACAGCACTGAAGCTTTCTTT. The chain employs TRBV19 and TRBJ1-1; possible D gene TRBD1, 6 bases. The germline V gene has CDR1 LNHDA and CDR2 SQIVND (reference sequence). This CDR3 contains 13 residues. V lost 6 bases to trimming and J lost 4 bases, with 12 bases between them.

This chain links TRBV7-9 with TRBJ1-4; no firm D call. This CDR3 contains 12 residues. CDR1 is SEHNR and CDR2 is FQNEAQ in the germline V gene (reference sequence). With 4 bases removed from V and 4 bases from J, the gap between germline ends came to 4 bases. The CDR3 DNA reads as TGTGCCAGCAGCTCTAATAATGAAAAACTGTTTTTT. This translates into CASSSNNEKLFF.

The sample holds a few counts of this clone. The DNA for the CDR3 is TGTGCCAGCAGTTACTCGTTGCAGGGGCACTACGAGCAGTACTTC. Its protein product is CASSYSLQGHYEQYF. The chain employs TRBV6-5 and TRBJ2-7, with D perhaps matching TRBD1 (6 bases). V was pared by 0 bases and J by 3 bases, with 12 bases between. CDR1 is MNHEY and CDR2 is SVGAGI in the germline V gene. There are 15 residues in the CDR3.

This sequence joins TRBV6-5 and TRBJ2-1, with D uncertain. The CDR3 is 12 amino acids. Trimming cost V 6 bases and J 6 bases, with 9 bases left between them. In germline, CDR1 is MNHEY, CDR2 SVGAGI. Written as DNA, the CDR3 is TGTGCCAGCAGAACTTACCGCAATGAGCAGTTCTTC. This encodes CASRTYRNEQFF.

The table lists this clone with a few counts. The chain has TRBV7-9 and TRBJ1-5; D remains ambiguous. CDR1 is SEHNR, CDR2 FQNEAQ, per germline (reference sequence). V shed 5 bases and J shed 6 bases, with 14 bases lying between them. The CDR3 is 14 residues long. Here the CDR3 DNA reads TGTGCCAGCAGCCTACTAGGGTATCCTCAGCCCCAGCATTTT. Amino acid sequence: CASSLLGYPQPQHF.

V is TRBV6-1 and J is TRBJ2-7, with D possibly TRBD2 on 5 matching bases. V lost 2 bases, J lost 6 bases, and 8 bases lay in between. The CDR3 has 12 amino acids. Germline V CDR1 and CDR2: MNHNS, SASEGT. Written as DNA, the CDR3 is TGTGCCAGCAGTGAAAGAGGGAGCGAGCAGTACTTC. This translates into CASSERGSEQYF.

This clone has more than one count but fewer than ten. CDR3 sequence reads: CASGIAGASTDTQYF. The CDR3 DNA sequence: TGTGCCAGCGGAATAGCGGGGGCTAGCACAGATACGCAGTATTTT. This chain uses TRBV28 with TRBJ2-3, with 9 bases that match TRBD2. The CDR3 is made up of 15 amino acids. Losses at the gene ends were 8 bases for V and 0 bases for J; bases not matched to a gene: 6. Germline V lookup: CDR1 MDHEN, CDR2 SYDVKM.

V gene TRBV4-1 combines with J gene TRBJ2-7; TRBD1 is a possible D gene (6 bases). The V gene's germline CDR1 is MGHRA and CDR2 YSYEKL. The CDR3 sequence is 13 residues long. V was trimmed by 3 bases and J by 6 bases, leaving 12 bases between them. The CDR3 protein is CASSHDRPSEQYF. For the CDR3, the DNA is TGCGCCAGCAGCCACGACAGGCCTAGCGAGCAGTACTTC.

This rearrangement joins TRBV29-1 to TRBJ2-3, with 8 nucleotides matching TRBD2. The CDR3 is 13 residues long. The junction had 7 bases not matched to a gene; V was cut back by 7 bases and J by 4 bases. Germline V gene sequence: CDR1 SQVTM, CDR2 ANQGSEA. CDR3 amino acids: CSAGGGSSDTQYF. CDR3 coding DNA: TGCAGCGCCGGCGGGGGGTCCTCAGATACGCAGTATTTT.

The chain couples TRBV27 to TRBJ2-2; D remains unclear. V lost 2 bases, J lost 6 bases, and 7 bases lay in between. The CDR3 is 13 amino acids. CDR1 and CDR2 from the germline V gene are MNHEY and SMNVEV (reference sequence). Here the CDR3 reads CASSLAVSGELFF. The CDR3 region has the DNA TGTGCCAGCAGTTTAGCGGTTTCCGGGGAGCTGTTTTTT.

V is TRBV14 and J is TRBJ1-6, with D possibly TRBD1 on 5 matching bases. This CDR3 region has 16 residues. Trimming cost V 2 bases and J 7 bases, with 15 bases left between them. Germline V lookup: CDR1 SGHDN, CDR2 FVKESK. CDR3 nucleotide sequence: TGTGCCAGCAGCCAACGAGTGGGGGGATGGAATTCACCCCTCCACTTT. Its translation is CASSQRVGGWNSPLHF.

CDR3 DNA: TGTGCCAGTAACGAAGGGGCCTACAATGAGCAGTTCTTC. The encoded protein is CASNEGAYNEQFF. The chain links TRBV28 to TRBJ2-1; D possibly corresponds to TRBD1 (5 bases). CDR1 is MDHEN, CDR2 SYDVKM, per germline. Trimming removed 9 bases from V and 2 bases from J, with 11 bases in between. The CDR3 loop spans 13 amino acids. The full variable domain, in which reference TRBV28 and TRBJ2-1 provide the parts outside the CDR3, is DVKVTQSSRYLVKRTGEKVFLECVQDMDHENMFWYRQDPGLGLRLIYFSYDVKMKEKGDIPEGYSVSREKKERFSLILESASTNQTSMYLCASNEGAYNEQFFGPGTRLTVL.

In its sample, this clone was seen a few times. The chain couples TRBV27 to TRBJ1-4; D perhaps matches TRBD1 (6 bases). In germline, CDR1 is MNHEY, CDR2 SMNVEV (reference sequence). The CDR3 is 13 amino acids. The ends were cut back, 11 bases at V and 11 bases at J, with 21 bases in the middle. CDR3 DNA sequence: TGTGCCGCCTCCCGGGTGGAGGGGGGGAAACTGTTTTTT. It specifies CAASRVEGGKLFF.

The V and J genes are TRBV2 and TRBJ2-3, with a weak D call TRBD1 (6 bases). Per germline, CDR1 SNHLY and CDR2 FYNNEI. The CDR3 sequence is 12 residues long. Between the trimmed V and J ends, which lost 9 bases and 2 bases, there was a span of 9 bases. CDR3: CASRDNTDTQYF. DNA for the CDR3: TGTGCCAGTCGGGACAACACAGATACGCAGTATTTT.

This clone was observed a handful of times. The chain has TRBV10-3 and TRBJ1-2; D perhaps matches TRBD1 (6 bases). Germline loops: CDR1 ENHRY, CDR2 SYGVKD. The CDR3 length is 14 residues. Trimming left V 5 bases short and J 6 bases short, with 16 bases between. CDR3 sequence: CAISIRGGSDGYTF. The CDR3 nucleotides read TGTGCCATCAGTATTAGGGGGGGATCGGATGGCTACACCTTC.

This clone was detected only once. This rearrangement joins TRBV27 to TRBJ2-7; D not certain. The length of the CDR3 is 13 residues. Germline CDR1 reads MNHEY; CDR2 reads SMNVEV (reference sequence). The ends were cut back, 2 bases at V and 8 bases at J, with 13 bases in the middle. The CDR3 here is CASSLKIRLQQYF. The CDR3 region has the DNA TGTGCCAGCAGTTTAAAGATCAGGCTACAGCAGTACTTC.

The chain joins TRBV4-2 to TRBJ2-1; D ambiguous. The V and J ends lost 3 bases and 6 bases respectively, with 12 bases between them. The germline V gene has CDR1 LGHNA and CDR2 YNFKEQ. The CDR3 is made up of 14 amino acids. The CDR3: CASSQHSLGNEQFF. CDR3 nucleotide sequence: TGTGCCAGCAGCCAGCACAGTCTCGGCAATGAGCAGTTCTTC.

This clone was picked up a small number of times. The rearrangement uses TRBV10-3 and TRBJ2-7; 15 bases match TRBD2. Germline CDR1 ENHRY, CDR2 SYGVKD. J lost 4 bases, V lost 2 bases, and 9 bases had no gene match. The CDR3 runs to 18 residues. The CDR3 reads CAISEKGGLAGGGYEQYF. The CDR3, as DNA: TGTGCCATCAGTGAGAAAGGGGGACTAGCGGGAGGAGGGTACGAGCAGTACTTC.

In nucleotides, the CDR3 is TGTGCCAGCAGCTTAGTGGCGGGGACCGCCGAGACCCAGTACTTC. It is translated as CASSLVAGTAETQYF. The V gene is TRBV11-2, the J gene TRBJ2-5; maybe TRBD2 (6 bases). Germline V gives CDR1 SGHAT, CDR2 FQNNGV. V gave up 1 base and J gave up 5 bases, with 14 bases separating them. This CDR3 has 15 amino acids.